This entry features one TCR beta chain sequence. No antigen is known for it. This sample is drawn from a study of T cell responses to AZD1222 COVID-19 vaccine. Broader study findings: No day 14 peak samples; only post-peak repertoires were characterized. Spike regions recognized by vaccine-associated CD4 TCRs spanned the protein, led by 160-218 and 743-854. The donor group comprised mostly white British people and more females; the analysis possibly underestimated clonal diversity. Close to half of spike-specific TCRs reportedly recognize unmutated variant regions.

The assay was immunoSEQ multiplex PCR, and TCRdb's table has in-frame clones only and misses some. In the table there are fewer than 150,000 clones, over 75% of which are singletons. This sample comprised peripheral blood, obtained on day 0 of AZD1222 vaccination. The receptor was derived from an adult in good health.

CDR3 residues: CASSFKGPGLRNQPQHF. DNA for the CDR3: TGTGCCAGCAGTTTCAAGGGTCCAGGGCTCCGCAATCAGCCCCAGCATTTT. The rearrangement joins TRBV28 to TRBJ1-5, with a tentative D call TRBD1 (5 bases). The ends were cut back, 3 bases at V and 2 bases at J, with 17 bases in the middle. The V gene's germline CDR1 is MDHEN and CDR2 SYDVKM. CDR3 length: 17 residues. Full variable domain (remainder filled in from reference TRBV28 and TRBJ1-5): DVKVTQSSRYLVKRTGEKVFLECVQDMDHENMFWYRQDPGLGLRLIYFSYDVKMKEKGDIPEGYSVSREKKERFSLILESASTNQTSMYLCASSFKGPGLRNQPQHFGDGTRLSIL.